Listed here is a single TCR beta chain. What it binds is unknown. The sample comes from a study of T cells in Graves' hyperthyroidism and ophthalmopathy. Points from the study as a whole: Model-based prediction identified ophthalmopathy a median 6.5 months prior to its onset.

RNA transcripts served as the template for amplifying TCR beta CDR3 regions. The study used the HTBI primer set for a first-round RT-PCR of the TCR CDR3. TCRdb re-called the multiplex PCR reads with MiXCR, one entry per CDR3 protein. Of around 600,000 distinct CDR3 sequences listed, about 14% are singletons. Ophthalmopathy patients had moderate-to-severe active disease, CAS ≥3, NOSPECS ≥4, and disease duration under 3 months. It was uncontrolled infection, other autoimmune disease, pregnancy or lactation that excluded patients. Each diagnosis drew on symptoms, thyroxine, TRAb, thyroid ultrasound and orbital computed tomography findings. V was pared by 2 bases and J by 4 bases, with 12 bases between. The CDR3 is 14 residues long. Per germline, CDR1 SGDLS and CDR2 YYNGEE.

The sequence derives from a woman in her fifties or sixties with Graves' ophthalmopathy. Sequenced sample: blood. The chain joins TRBV9 to TRBJ1-1; D possibly corresponds to TRBD1 (5 bases). CDR3 protein: CASSVTMGGTEAFF. As DNA, the CDR3 is TGTGCCAGCAGCGTGACCATGGGGGGCACTGAAGCTTTCTTT.